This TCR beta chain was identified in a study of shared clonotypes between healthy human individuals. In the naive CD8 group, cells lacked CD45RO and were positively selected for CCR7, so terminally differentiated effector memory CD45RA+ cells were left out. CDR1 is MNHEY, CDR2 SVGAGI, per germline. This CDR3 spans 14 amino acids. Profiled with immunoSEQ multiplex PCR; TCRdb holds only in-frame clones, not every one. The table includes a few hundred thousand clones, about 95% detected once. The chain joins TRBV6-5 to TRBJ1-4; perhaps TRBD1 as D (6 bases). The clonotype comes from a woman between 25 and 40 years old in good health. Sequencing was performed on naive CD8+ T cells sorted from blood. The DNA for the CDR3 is TGTTCGCCCGGGACACCGCCGACTAATGAAAAACTGTTTTTT. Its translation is CSPGTPPTNEKLFF.